The 26 T cell receptor beta chains below come from one sample, sequenced in a study of long-term antiretroviral therapy in people with HIV. The authors ran the immunoSEQ assay, v3.0, at survey level. Profiled with immunoSEQ multiplex PCR; TCRdb holds only in-frame clones, not every one. Of around 20,000 clones detected, approximately 80% appear once; the ten largest clones hold roughly a sixth. Sequencing was performed on unsorted PBMCs, taken 0.6 years after starting antiretroviral therapy. The receptors were gathered from a woman younger than 30 with HIV.

The chain employs TRBV18 and TRBJ2-5, with 8 bases aligning to TRBD2. The CDR3 sequence is 16 residues long. Losses at the gene ends were 5 bases for V and 6 bases for J; bases not matched to a gene: 14. CDR1 is KGHSH and CDR2 is LQKENI in the germline V gene. CDR3 sequence (DNA): TGTGCCAGCTCATCGCCCCAGCGGGAGCTGGAAAAGACCCAGTACTTC. This translates into CASSSPQRELEKTQYF.

The V call is TRBV7-6, the J call TRBJ2-1; a possible D gene is TRBD1 (5 bases). V was cut by 0 bases and J by 2 bases, with 17 bases left in between. The CDR3 covers 18 residues. Germline V gene lookup returns CDR1 SGHVS and CDR2 FNYEAQ. For the CDR3, the DNA is TGTGCCAGCAGCTTAGCGGTTCCTATGCAGGGAACCTACAATGAGCAGTTCTTC. It encodes CASSLAVPMQGTYNEQFF.

CDR3: CSGRDATNEKLFF. The CDR3 DNA reads TGCAGCGGGCGGGACGCAACTAATGAAAAACTGTTTTTT. This chain uses TRBV29-1 with TRBJ1-4; a weak D match, TRBD1 (5 bases). This CDR3 is built from 13 residues. V was pared by 7 bases and J by 0 bases, with 9 bases between. Germline CDR1 SQVTM, CDR2 ANQGSEA.

The genes are TRBV18 and TRBJ1-5; possibly TRBD1 for D (6 bases). V was pared by 3 bases and J by 3 bases, with 15 bases between. Germline CDR1 and CDR2: KGHSH and LQKENI. The CDR3 is 16 residues long. CDR3 sequence reads: CASSPGGQGLNQPQHF. The CDR3 DNA reads TGTGCCAGCTCACCCGGGGGGCAGGGCCTCAATCAGCCCCAGCATTTT.

The chain carries TRBV4-1 and TRBJ1-2; the D gene is possibly TRBD1 (5 bases). In germline, CDR1 is MGHRA, CDR2 YSYEKL. Trimming stripped 0 bases from V and 6 bases from J, with 20 bases between. CDR3 length: 17 amino acids. The CDR3 sequence: CASSQESFGGRDHGYTF. The DNA for the CDR3 is TGCGCCAGCAGCCAAGAGTCTTTTGGAGGCAGGGACCATGGCTACACCTTC.

The CDR3 nucleotides read TGTGCCAGCAGCAGGGGGGGTGATTCCCTCCACTTT. Protein product: CASSRGGDSLHF. The chain has TRBV5-4 and TRBJ1-6; the D gene is possibly TRBD1 (6 bases). The CDR3 is 12 amino acids. Germline V gene sequence: CDR1 SGHNT, CDR2 YYREEE (reference sequence). V gave up 4 bases and J gave up 14 bases, with 13 bases separating them.

The chain combines TRBV7-9 with TRBJ2-7, with TRBD2 identical over 8 bases. There are 17 residues in the CDR3. V shed 2 bases and J 1 base; nucleotides not matched to a gene: 10. In germline, CDR1 is SEHNR, CDR2 FQNEAQ (reference sequence). The CDR3 bases are TGTGCCAGCAGCTTAAAGGGTGGTAGCGGGACTTCCTACGAGCAGTACTTC. Its translation is CASSLKGGSGTSYEQYF. Full variable domain (remainder filled in from reference TRBV7-9 and TRBJ2-7): DTGVSQNPRHKITKRGQNVTFRCDPISEHNRLYWYRQTLGQGPEFLTYFQNEAQLEKSRLLSDRFSAERPKGSFSTLEIQRTEQGDSAMYLCASSLKGGSGTSYEQYFGPGTRLTVT.

This clone was counted once. The chain has TRBV29-1 and TRBJ2-1, with D maybe TRBD1 (6 bases). This CDR3 region has 12 residues. Germline CDR1 and CDR2: SQVTM and ANQGSEA. Trimming shortened V by 2 bases and J by 6 bases, and 8 bases separated the two germline ends. The CDR3 spells CSVERDTNEQFF. Written as DNA, the CDR3 is TGCAGCGTTGAAAGGGACACCAATGAGCAGTTCTTC.

The chain has TRBV2 and TRBJ2-7; tentative D call: TRBD1 (6 bases). The CDR3 totals 12 residues. Deletions cut 3 bases from V and 4 bases from J, with 7 bases between. Germline V gives CDR1 SNHLY, CDR2 FYNNEI. The DNA for the CDR3 is TGTGCCAGCAGTGATAGGGGGTACGAGCAGTACTTC. Translation gives CASSDRGYEQYF.

This clone was found once. The CDR3 coding sequence is TGTGCCAGCAGCTTTGCGACAGGGAATCACTACGAGCAGTACTTC. Residues: CASSFATGNHYEQYF. This chain connects TRBV5-6 to TRBJ2-7, with TRBD1 matching 7 bases. The CDR3 has 15 residues. Germline CDR1 reads SGHDT; CDR2 reads YYEEEE. V trimming: 2 bases; J trimming: 3 bases; junction bases outside the gene matches: 8.

The V call is TRBV5-1, the J call TRBJ1-4; D remains unclear. Germline V gene lookup returns CDR1 SGHRS and CDR2 YFSETQ. This CDR3 is 15 amino acids long. Trimming pared 7 bases from V and 7 bases from J, leaving 20 bases between. The CDR3 region is CASYQGPGMSEKLFF. The CDR3, as DNA: TGCGCCAGCTATCAAGGGCCGGGTATGAGTGAAAAACTGTTTTTT.

This clone counts as medium-sized (0.01 to 0.1%). V and J are TRBV2 and TRBJ2-2, with D unresolved. The V gene lost 2 bases and the J gene lost 2 bases, with 12 bases spanning the gap. From germline, CDR1 is SNHLY and CDR2 FYNNEI. This CDR3 comprises 16 residues. CDR3 sequence reads: CASSEFWQLNTGELFF. DNA for the CDR3: TGTGCCAGCAGTGAATTTTGGCAGCTCAACACCGGGGAGCTGTTTTTT.

This clone qualifies as medium-sized. The chain combines TRBV27 with TRBJ1-1; no clear D gene. The CDR3 contains 14 residues. The ends were cut back, 4 bases at V and 5 bases at J, with 14 bases in the middle. Germline-derived CDR1 and CDR2 are MNHEY and SMNVEV (reference sequence). The CDR3 DNA reads as TGTGCCAGCAGTTACGGCAGTTTTAGTACTGAAGCTTTCTTT. Encoded protein: CASSYGSFSTEAFF.

This chain connects TRBV19 to TRBJ2-5; 8 nucleotides line up with TRBD2. CDR1 and CDR2 from the germline V gene are LNHDA and SQIVND (reference sequence). Trimming removed 6 bases from V and 5 bases from J; junction bases left unmatched: 8. The CDR3 runs 14 residues. The CDR3: CASRGGGLGETQYF. CDR3 nucleotide sequence: TGTGCCAGTAGGGGCGGGGGGCTAGGTGAGACCCAGTACTTC. Drawing the rest from reference TRBV19 and TRBJ2-5, the complete variable domain is DGGITQSPKYLFRKEGQNVTLSCEQNLNHDAMYWYRQDPGQGLRLIYYSQIVNDFQKGDIAEGYSVSREKKESFPLTVTSAQKNPTAFYLCASRGGGLGETQYFGPGTRLLVL.

The chain employs TRBV28 and TRBJ2-3; D possibly matches TRBD1 or TRBD2 (5 bases each). CDR1 is MDHEN and CDR2 is SYDVKM in the germline V gene. The germline V and J ends were trimmed by 4 bases and 3 bases, with 14 bases remaining between them. The CDR3 length is 15 residues. The CDR3 coding sequence is TGTGCCAGCAGTTCCGAGGGACCTAGGACAGATACGCAGTATTTT. Protein sequence: CASSSEGPRTDTQYF.

This chain joins TRBV9 and TRBJ2-7, with unresolved D. Germline V lookup: CDR1 SGDLS, CDR2 YYNGEE. The CDR3 contains 13 residues. The CDR3 is CSGCPRAAYEQYF. CDR3 DNA sequence: TGTTCCGGGTGCCCACGGGCCGCCTACGAGCAGTACTTC. Full variable domain (rest looked up from reference TRBV9 and TRBJ2-7): DSGVTQTPKHLITATGQRVTLRCSPRSGDLSVYWYQQSLDQGLQFLIQYYNGEERAKGNILERFSAQQFPDLHSELNLSSLELGDSALYFCSGCPRAAYEQYFGPGTRLTVT.

The V gene is TRBV7-2, the J gene TRBJ1-1, with D possibly matching TRBD1 (5 bases). V was cut by 6 bases and J by 0 bases, with 14 bases left in between. The CDR3 spans 15 residues. Germline V CDR1 and CDR2: SGHTA, FQGNSA. The CDR3 bases are TGTGCCAGCAGTAGGGCATGGGACCTGAACACTGAAGCTTTCTTT. The encoded protein is CASSRAWDLNTEAFF.

This clone was found once. V gene TRBV5-1 combines with J gene TRBJ2-5; 10 nucleotides agree with TRBD2. There are 15 residues in the CDR3. The V and J ends lost 4 bases and 1 base, in that order; junction bases with no gene match: 4. Looked up from germline, CDR1 is SGHRS and CDR2 is YFSETQ. CDR3 in amino acids: CASSQWTSGQETQYF. DNA for the CDR3: TGCGCCAGCAGCCAGTGGACTAGCGGCCAAGAGACCCAGTACTTC.

J is TRBJ2-7 and V is TRBV27; 13 positions agree with TRBD2. CDR1 and CDR2 from the germline V gene are MNHEY and SMNVEV (reference sequence). V lost 5 bases to trimming and J lost 8 bases; unmatched junction nucleotides: 6. CDR3 size: 14 residues. CDR3 loop: CASSGLAGVQKQYF. As DNA, the CDR3 is TGTGCCAGCAGTGGACTAGCGGGAGTACAAAAGCAGTACTTC.

CDR3 sequence reads: CASSLGLAGASGNTIYF. The CDR3 region has the DNA TGTGCCAGCAGCTTAGGGCTGGCCGGCGCCTCTGGAAACACCATATATTTT. The rearrangement joins TRBV11-2 to TRBJ1-3; no firm D call. V dropped 1 base and J dropped 0 bases, with 13 bases sitting between them. CDR3 size: 17 residues. Looked up from germline, CDR1 is SGHAT and CDR2 is FQNNGV.

Only a few counts were recorded for this clone. The J gene is TRBJ1-2, the V gene TRBV7-9; 7 nucleotides match TRBD1. J lost 6 bases, V lost 6 bases, and 7 bases had no gene match. The CDR3 has 13 residues. Germline V CDR1 and CDR2: SEHNR, FQNEAQ (reference sequence). The CDR3 DNA sequence: TGTGCCAGCAGAGCCGAGGGGGCAAATGGCTACACCTTC. Its protein is CASRAEGANGYTF. The full variable domain, its missing parts supplied by reference TRBV7-9 and TRBJ1-2, is DTGVSQNPRHKITKRGQNVTFRCDPISEHNRLYWYRQTLGQGPEFLTYFQNEAQLEKSRLLSDRFSAERPKGSFSTLEIQRTEQGDSAMYLCASRAEGANGYTFGSGTRLTVV.

The CDR3 is CAWSPTGGPGETQYF. For the CDR3, the DNA is TGTGCCTGGAGTCCGACGGGAGGGCCGGGGGAGACCCAGTACTTC. The chain carries TRBV30 and TRBJ2-5, with 8 bases identical to TRBD2. CDR3 length: 15 amino acids. Germline CDR1 reads GTSNPN; CDR2 reads SVGIG (reference sequence). The V and J ends lost 2 bases and 5 bases, in that order; junction bases with no gene match: 10.

Details on this clone: Other DNA sequences in this specimen translate into the identical CDR3. The chain carries TRBV6-5 and TRBJ2-7; 9 positions agree with TRBD1. Germline V lookup: CDR1 MNHEY, CDR2 SVGAGI. Trimming took 0 bases from V and 3 from J; bases not matched to a gene: 3. The CDR3 consists of 15 residues. CDR3 sequence (DNA): TGTGCCAGCAGTTACTCACCGGGACAGGGCTACGAGCAGTACTTC. Its protein product is CASSYSPGQGYEQYF.

The chain couples TRBV9 to TRBJ2-5; TRBD1 matches 10 bases. Germline V gene data show CDR1 as SGDLS and CDR2 as YYNGEE. The CDR3 consists of 15 residues. V was pared by 0 bases and J by 5 bases, with 4 bases of the junction left unmatched. The CDR3 reads CASSVVGTGVETQYF. For the CDR3, the DNA is TGTGCCAGCAGCGTAGTCGGGACAGGGGTTGAGACCCAGTACTTC.

The chain couples TRBV13 to TRBJ2-7; D uncertain. The CDR3 extends over 13 amino acids. The V end lost 0 bases, the J end lost 2 bases, and 5 bases lay between the germline ends. The germline V gene encodes CDR1 PRHDT and CDR2 FYEKMQ (reference sequence). The CDR3 bases are TGTGCCAGCAGCTTAGGGGCTGCCTACGAGCAGTACTTC. Residues: CASSLGAAYEQYF.

The chain joins TRBV5-8 to TRBJ2-7, with D possibly being TRBD1 (5 bases). The V gene's germline CDR1 is SGHTS and CDR2 YDEGEE. CDR3 size: 14 residues. V lost 2 bases to trimming and J lost 9 bases, with 18 bases between them. Written as DNA, the CDR3 is TGTGCCAGCAGCTTTCGAACAGGCCTCCCATGGCAGTACTTC. It specifies CASSFRTGLPWQYF.